What follows is one TCR beta chain and its context. It lacks a known antigen. No clone much larger than this one lies a single base away; base qualities are absent. This sample is part of a study of shared clonotypes between healthy human individuals (TCRdb year 2020). General notes on the study: The cohort comprised a couple of women and a few men aged 18 to 49 years. To increase sequencing depth and limit assay-specific biases, different laboratories used diverse techniques to prepare libraries and sequence TCR repertoires. To estimate repertoire size and how much clonotype sharing occurs between individuals, the study deeply sequenced the blood TCR repertoires of five healthy adults. Between about 0.9 and 9 billion PBMCs per donor were obtained by leukapheresis. General findings and caveats noted by the study authors: Pairwise subsampling indicated that sequencing depth was expected to affect the degree of clonotype sharing among donors. Because the study included only a small number of donors, the genetic and exposure-history diversity represented was limited. Sampling was restricted to blood, and TCR repertoires in tissues likely differ from the TCR repertoires found in blood.

The germline V gene provides CDR1 SGDLS and CDR2 YYNGEE. The CDR3 goes from the cysteine to the phenylalanine over 17 residues. Only the CDR3 portion is preserved as DNA: 51 bases, with reading frame beginning at the first base. The germline V and J ends show losses of 4 bases and 6 bases respectively, and no gene match explains 18 bases of the junction. Donors were healthy HIV-negative adults with no recently reported acute infections or vaccinations. All donors were Caucasian adults living in Nashville, Tennessee, USA. For unsorted samples, around 85 million PBMCs were counted, and genomic DNA was extracted using the QIAamp DNA Blood Mini kit. Blood was obtained by leukapheresis, after which PBMCs were separated by Ficoll-Histopaque density gradient centrifugation and cryopreserved in liquid nitrogen vapor phase. TCR CDR3 regions were amplified from genomic DNA by multiplex PCR using the deep immunoSEQ assay. Extracted genomic DNA from each cell subset was spread evenly across all wells of several immunoSEQ 96-well plates, with each plate serving as a replicate. For unsorted PBMC, roughly 330 ng genomic DNA, equal to roughly 33,000 T cell genomes, was loaded into each replicate PCR. Genomic DNA from unsorted PBMC was sequenced over ten immunoSEQ deep assay plates. The purified libraries were quantified using a Qubit 3.0 fluorometer, sized with a Bioanalyzer 2100, and then quantified again using the KAPA Library Quantification kit. A separate single-read 150-cycle Illumina NextSeq 550 flow cell was used to sequence each immunoSEQ 96-well plate. The study's own analysis went as follows. The immunoSEQ output contained only junctional sequences without quality scores, so filtering could not match that applied to full-length reads. To assign V/J genes and CDR3, sequences were annotated against IMGT germline references using PyIR, a Python wrapper for IgBLAST v1.9. Reads were removed for weak V/J assignments (E-value above 1e-6), missing CDR3, stop codons, out-of-frame junctions, or ambiguous translated residues. V3J clonotypes were defined as sequences sharing the same inferred V gene, J gene, and CDR3 amino acid sequence. Percentage overlap between repertoires was computed as shared unique clonotypes divided by the size of the smaller repertoire. RTK rarefaction, the Chao1 estimator, and Recon v2.1 estimates of unobserved clonotypes were used to assess repertoire richness. TCRdb mirrors the immuneACCESS table, restricted to in-frame sequences. Some clones are absent from its copies; in checked studies, under half trace to an unresolved V gene, and the reason for the others is unknown. V, J and clone size were drawn from that table, and D and trimming were deduced from the DNA. A total of some 470,000 clones appear in this sample, 70% to 80% of them only once. The top ten constitute 10% to 15% of the sample.

Sample: PBMCs. This receptor was taken from a woman aged 40 to 50 in good health. Some clones in this sample may be carry-over from other donors' samples. The chain links TRBV9 with TRBJ2-7, and 8 bases in between align with TRBD2. The CDR3 has the sequence CASSPGGSGSLQGEQYF. The bases read TGTGCCAGCAGCCCGGGGGGAAGCGGGAGCCTCCAAGGCGAGCAGTACTTC.